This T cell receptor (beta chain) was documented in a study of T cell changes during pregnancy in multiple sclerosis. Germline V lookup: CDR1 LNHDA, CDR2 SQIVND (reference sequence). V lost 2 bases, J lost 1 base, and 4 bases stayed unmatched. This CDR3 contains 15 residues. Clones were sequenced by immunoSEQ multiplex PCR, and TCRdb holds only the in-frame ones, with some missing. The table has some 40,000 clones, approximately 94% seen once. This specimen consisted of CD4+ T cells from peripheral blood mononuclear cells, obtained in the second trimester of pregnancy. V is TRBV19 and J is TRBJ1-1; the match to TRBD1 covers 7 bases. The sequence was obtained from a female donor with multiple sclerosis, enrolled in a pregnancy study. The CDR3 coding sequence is TGTGCCAGTAGTATAAGCAGGACAGGGAACACTGAAGCTTTCTTT. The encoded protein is CASSISRTGNTEAFF.